Each of the 15 T cell receptor beta chains below was sequenced from the same sample in a study of early T cells in non-severe SARS-CoV-2 infection. TCRdb called the 5' RACE reads again in MiXCR, with one record for every CDR3 protein. The sample holds 32,000 or so distinct CDR3 sequences, more than 5% seen once. Sequenced sample: whole blood. These TCRs come from an adult who was a healthcare worker with PCR-confirmed SARS-CoV-2 infection or an uninfected control (not recorded which).

This clonotype appeared many times. The chain combines TRBV7-8 with TRBJ1-1; D may be TRBD1 (6 bases). V was clipped by 11 bases and J by 4 bases, with 32 bases between them. This CDR3 is 18 amino acids long. Looked up from germline, CDR1 is SGHVS and CDR2 is FQNEAQ. CDR3 protein: CADARGGESTKSPTEAFF. The CDR3 DNA sequence: TGTGCCGACGCGAGGGGGGGCGAATCGACCAAGAGTCCCACTGAAGCTTTCTTT.

This clonotype was seen ten or more times. This chain links TRBV20-1 with TRBJ1-1; 7 bases are shared with TRBD1. Germline CDR1 reads DFQATT; CDR2 reads SNEGSKA (reference sequence). The CDR3 runs 12 residues. J was trimmed by 4 bases and V by 5 bases; bases with no gene match: 4. CDR3 nucleotide sequence: TGCAGTGCTGACAGGGCGGGCACTGAAGCTTTCTTT. Translated, it gives CSADRAGTEAFF.

This clonotype was picked up many times. The chain uses TRBV6-5 and TRBJ1-5; D is unclear. This CDR3 has 13 residues. V lost 3 bases to trimming and J lost 7 bases, with 10 bases between them. Germline values: CDR1 MNHEY, CDR2 SVGAGI. The CDR3 coding sequence is TGTGCCAGCAGTTATACGGGGAAGCAGCCCCAGCATTTT. It encodes CASSYTGKQPQHF.

This clonotype was detected a few times. This rearrangement joins TRBV7-8 to TRBJ1-1, with 7 positions matching TRBD1. Germline values: CDR1 SGHVS, CDR2 FQNEAQ. The CDR3 extends over 17 amino acids. V lost 0 bases to trimming and J lost 3 bases; unmatched junction nucleotides: 10. The CDR3 region is CASSLAPRGPRDTEAFF. CDR3 nucleotides: TGTGCCAGCAGCTTAGCGCCAAGGGGGCCTCGGGACACTGAAGCTTTCTTT.

Judged by abundance, this clonotype is medium-sized. The chain combines TRBV5-1 with TRBJ1-5; D gene unclear. V was clipped by 0 bases and J by 0 bases, with 4 bases between them. CDR1 is SGHRS and CDR2 is YFSETQ in the germline V gene. The CDR3 length is 14 residues. In DNA, the CDR3 is TGCGCCAGCAGCTTGGACTCTAGCAATCAGCCCCAGCATTTT. Amino acid sequence: CASSLDSSNQPQHF. The full variable domain, its missing parts supplied by reference TRBV5-1 and TRBJ1-5, is KAGVTQTPRYLIKTRGQQVTLSCSPISGHRSVSWYQQTPGQGLQFLFEYFSETQRNKGNFPGRFSGRQFSNSRSEMNVSTLELGDSALYLCASSLDSSNQPQHFGDGTRLSIL.

This clonotype was observed at least ten times. V usage is TRBV20-1 and J usage is TRBJ1-6; D not certain. V lost 5 bases and J 0 bases, leaving 8 bases between the germline ends. CDR1 DFQATT and CDR2 SNEGSKA come from the germline V gene (reference sequence). This CDR3 has 14 amino acids. The CDR3 region has the DNA TGCAGTGCTGTACATAGCTCCTATAATTCACCCCTCCACTTT. This sequence encodes CSAVHSSYNSPLHF.

In its sample, this clonotype was seen many times. V gene TRBV6-2 or TRBV6-3 combines with J gene TRBJ2-7; D possibly corresponds to TRBD1 (6 bases). CDR1 is MNHEY and CDR2 is SVGEGT in the germline V gene. The ends were cut back, 6 bases at V and 6 bases at J, with 15 bases in the middle. The CDR3 covers 13 residues. For the CDR3, the DNA is TGTGCCAGCAGCGTACTAGGGGGTGGCGAGCAGTACTTC. Amino acids: CASSVLGGGEQYF.

The chain combines TRBV29-1 with TRBJ1-1, with D unclear. With 4 bases removed from V and 0 bases from J, the gap between germline ends came to 9 bases. Germline CDR1 SQVTM, CDR2 ANQGSEA. CDR3 length: 13 amino acids. CDR3 nucleotide sequence: TGCAGCGTTGGGTGGGAACTGAACACTGAAGCTTTCTTT. Translation: CSVGWELNTEAFF.

This clonotype was counted at least ten times. The chain recombines TRBV11-2 with TRBJ2-7, with D perhaps matching TRBD2 (5 bases). Germline CDR1 is SGHAT and CDR2 is FQNNGV. V was trimmed by 7 bases and J by 3 bases, leaving 22 bases between them. This CDR3 is 16 amino acids long. This CDR3 reads CASTPPRGRLDYEQYF. In nucleotides, the CDR3 is TGTGCCAGCACCCCGCCCCGAGGGCGCTTGGACTACGAGCAGTACTTC.

This clonotype came up many times. The V gene is TRBV20-1, the J gene TRBJ2-7; 16 positions agree with TRBD2. The CDR3 loop spans 17 amino acids. The trim removed 6 bases at V and 4 bases at J, leaving 12 bases unmatched. Germline loops: CDR1 DFQATT, CDR2 SNEGSKA (reference sequence). The CDR3 loop reads CSANPGLAGGPKYEQYF. The CDR3 DNA sequence: TGCAGTGCCAACCCGGGACTAGCGGGGGGGCCAAAGTACGAGCAGTACTTC.

At least ten counts were recorded for this clonotype. The V call is TRBV7-2, the J call TRBJ1-6, with a weak D call TRBD1 (5 bases). CDR1 and CDR2 from the germline V gene are SGHTA and FQGNSA. Trimming took off 8 bases at V and 10 bases at J, with 15 bases between the two ends. This CDR3 is 13 amino acids long. In DNA form, the CDR3 reads TGTGCCAGCTCCTCAGGGTCAGGCTCACCCCTCCACTTT. Residues: CASSSGSGSPLHF. The full variable domain, rest sourced from reference TRBV7-2 and TRBJ1-6, is GAGVSQSPSNKVTEKGKDVELRCDPISGHTALYWYRQSLGQGLEFLIYFQGNSAPDKSGLPSDRFSAERTGGSVSTLTIQRTQQEDSAVYLCASSSGSGSPLHFGNGTRLTVT.

Concerning this clonotype: It may be a read error: a sequence one base away is much more abundant. The chain uses TRBV5-6 and TRBJ1-2, with D perhaps TRBD1 (6 bases). Trimming stripped 7 bases from V and 8 bases from J, with 21 bases between. CDR1 is SGHDT, CDR2 YYEEEE, per germline. The length of the CDR3 is 14 residues. CDR3 nucleotides: TGTGCCAGCGGCCCGGACGGACAGCTCGGCGGCTACACCTTC. This encodes CASGPDGQLGGYTF. Looking up the rest from reference TRBV5-6 and TRBJ1-2 gives the full variable domain: DAGVTQSPTHLIKTRGQQVTLRCSPKSGHDTVSWYQQALGQGPQFIFQYYEEEERQRGNFPDRFSGHQFPNYSSELNVNALLLGDSALYLCASGPDGQLGGYTFGSGTRLTVV.

The genes are TRBV12-3 or TRBV12-4 and TRBJ2-3, with a weak D call TRBD2 (7 bases). This CDR3 is 12 amino acids long. V gave up 10 bases and J gave up 6 bases, with 14 bases separating them. CDR3 amino acids: CATRGAVDTQYF. CDR3 in DNA: TGTGCCACCCGGGGGGCTGTGGATACGCAGTATTTT.

By sample fraction, this clonotype is medium-sized. V gene TRBV11-2 combines with J gene TRBJ1-2, with 7 positions matching TRBD1. From germline, CDR1 is SGHAT and CDR2 FQNNGV. The CDR3 consists of 16 residues. V gave up 4 bases and J gave up 6 bases; unmatched junction bases: 14. DNA for the CDR3: TGTGCCAGCAGCTCCACCAACAGGGGCGGGTGGAATGGCTACACCTTC. It is translated as CASSSTNRGGWNGYTF.

This clonotype was found a few times. The chain joins TRBV9 to TRBJ1-4; the D is unclear. V was cut by 0 bases and J by 6 bases, with 12 bases left in between. This CDR3 has 15 amino acids. CDR1 SGDLS and CDR2 YYNGEE come from the germline V gene. The DNA of the CDR3 is TGTGCCAGCAGCGTAGCAGACATGAAGTATGAAAAACTGTTTTTT. It is translated as CASSVADMKYEKLFF.